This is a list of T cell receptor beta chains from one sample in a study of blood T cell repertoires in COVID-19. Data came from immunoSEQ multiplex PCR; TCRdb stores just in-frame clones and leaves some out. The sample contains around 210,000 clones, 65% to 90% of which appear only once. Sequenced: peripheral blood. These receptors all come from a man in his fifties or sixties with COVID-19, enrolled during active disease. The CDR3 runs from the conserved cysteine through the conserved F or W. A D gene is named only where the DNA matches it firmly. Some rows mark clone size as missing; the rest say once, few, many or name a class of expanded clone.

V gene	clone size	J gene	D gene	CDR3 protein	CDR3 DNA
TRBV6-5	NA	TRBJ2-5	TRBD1	CASRYRGAETQYF	TGTGCCAGCAGGTACAGGGGCGCAGAGACCCAGTACTTC
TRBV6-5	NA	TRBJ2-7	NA	CASRPTNRDYEQYF	TGTGCCAGCAGGCCAACCAACAGGGACTACGAGCAGTACTTC
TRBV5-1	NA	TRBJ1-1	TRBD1	CASGQGMDTEAFF	TGCGCCAGCGGACAGGGGATGGACACTGAAGCTTTCTTT
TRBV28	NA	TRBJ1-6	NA	CASSFGFTPLHF	TGTGCCAGCAGTTTCGGGTTTACACCCCTCCACTTT
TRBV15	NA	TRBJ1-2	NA	CATSRVRPEEGYTF	TGTGCCACCAGCAGAGTTCGTCCGGAGGAGGGCTACACCTTC
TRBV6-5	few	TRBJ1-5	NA	CASSYSFNQPQHF	TGTGCCAGCAGTTACAGCTTTAATCAGCCCCAGCATTTT
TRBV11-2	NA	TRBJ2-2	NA	CASSFHREIGELFF	TGTGCCAGCAGCTTCCACAGGGAGATCGGGGAGCTGTTTTTT
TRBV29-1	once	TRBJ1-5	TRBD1	CSAGTGNQPQHF	TGCAGCGCAGGGACAGGGAATCAGCCCCAGCATTTT
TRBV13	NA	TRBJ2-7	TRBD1	CASTIQGVSVEQYF	TGTGCCAGCACCATACAGGGGGTTAGTGTCGAGCAGTACTTC
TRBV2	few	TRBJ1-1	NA	CASNAQGYTEAFF	TGTGCCAGCAATGCCCAGGGGTACACTGAAGCTTTCTTT
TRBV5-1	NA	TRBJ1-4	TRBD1	CASSPGQGSSEKLFF	TGCGCCAGCAGCCCCGGACAGGGGTCTAGTGAAAAACTGTTTTTT
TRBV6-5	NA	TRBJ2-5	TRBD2	CASSYGLWGGETQYF	TGTGCCAGCAGTTATGGTCTGTGGGGGGGAGAGACCCAGTACTTC
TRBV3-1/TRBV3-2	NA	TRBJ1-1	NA	CASSQDTYEAFF	TGTGCCAGCAGCCAAGACACCTATGAAGCTTTCTTT
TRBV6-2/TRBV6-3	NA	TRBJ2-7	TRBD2	CASSYSSGGRFEQYF	TGTGCCAGCAGTTACTCGAGCGGGGGGAGGTTCGAGCAGTACTTC
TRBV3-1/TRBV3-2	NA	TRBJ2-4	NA	CASSQGTGGRNIQYF	TGTGCCAGCAGCCAAGGTACGGGGGGCCGGAACATTCAGTACTTC
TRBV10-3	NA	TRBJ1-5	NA	CAIGGENQPQHF	TGTGCCATCGGCGGGGAAAATCAGCCCCAGCATTTT
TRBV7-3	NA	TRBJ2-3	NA	CASSLGGEDTQYF	TGTGCCAGCAGCTTAGGCGGGGAGGATACGCAGTATTTT
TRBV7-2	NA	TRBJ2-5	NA	CASSLRQLQETQYF	TGTGCCAGCAGCTTAAGACAGCTTCAAGAGACCCAGTACTTC
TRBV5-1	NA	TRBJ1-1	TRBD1	CASFPGQGNTEAFF	TGCGCCAGCTTCCCCGGACAGGGGAACACTGAAGCTTTCTTT
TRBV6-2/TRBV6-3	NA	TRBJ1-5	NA	CASSFSQFNQPQHF	TGTGCCAGCAGTTTTTCACAGTTCAATCAGCCCCAGCATTTT
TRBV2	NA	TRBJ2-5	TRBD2	CASSPIVGAGGQGQETQYF	TGTGCCAGCAGCCCTATAGTCGGGGCGGGGGGCCAAGGCCAAGAGACCCAGTACTTC
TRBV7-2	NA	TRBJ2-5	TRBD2	CASSYSGGAGETQYF	TGTGCCAGCAGCTATAGCGGGGGGGCCGGTGAGACCCAGTACTTC
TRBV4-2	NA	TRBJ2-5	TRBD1	CASSTDRQGAGETQYF	TGTGCCAGCAGCACGGATCGACAGGGGGCGGGAGAGACCCAGTACTTC
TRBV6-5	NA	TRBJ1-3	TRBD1	CASSSGQGSSGNTIYF	TGTGCCAGCAGTTCGGGACAGGGGAGCTCTGGAAACACCATATATTTT
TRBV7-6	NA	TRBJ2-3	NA	CASSLVGGPSTDTQYF	TGTGCCAGCAGCTTAGTCGGAGGGCCTAGCACAGATACGCAGTATTTT
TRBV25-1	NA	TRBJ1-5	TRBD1	CASSATGQGSQPQHF	TGTGCCAGCAGTGCCACGGGACAGGGTTCTCAGCCCCAGCATTTT
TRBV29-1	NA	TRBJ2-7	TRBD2	CSVGSGAYEQYF	TGCAGCGTTGGAAGCGGGGCCTACGAGCAGTACTTC
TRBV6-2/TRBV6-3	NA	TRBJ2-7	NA	CASSYTGNEQYF	TGTGCCAGCAGTTACACAGGGAACGAGCAGTACTTC
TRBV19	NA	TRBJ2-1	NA	CASSMLAPVGEQFF	TGTGCCAGTAGTATGCTAGCGCCGGTGGGGGAGCAGTTCTTC
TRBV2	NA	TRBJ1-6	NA	CASSEGGEYSPLHF	TGTGCCAGCAGTGAAGGTGGGGAGTATTCACCCCTCCACTTT
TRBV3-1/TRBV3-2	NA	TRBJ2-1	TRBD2	CASSPSGGNWDEQFF	TGTGCCAGCAGCCCTAGCGGGGGGAATTGGGATGAGCAGTTCTTC
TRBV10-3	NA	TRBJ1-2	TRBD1	CAISGGQGGYTF	TGTGCCATCAGTGGGGGACAGGGGGGCTACACCTTC
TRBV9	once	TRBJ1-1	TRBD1	CASSAGQRNTEAFF	TGTGCCAGCAGCGCGGGACAGAGGAACACTGAAGCTTTCTTT
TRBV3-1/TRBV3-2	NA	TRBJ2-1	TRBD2	CASSQGTLLAGGLEFF	TGTGCCAGCAGCCAAGGCACTCTGCTAGCGGGGGGCCTAGAGTTCTTC
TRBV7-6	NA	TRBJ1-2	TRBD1	CASSPLDRDGYTF	TGTGCCAGCAGCCCCTTGGACAGGGACGGCTACACCTTC
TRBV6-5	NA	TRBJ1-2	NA	CASSYSRGYGYTF	TGTGCCAGCAGTTACTCCAGGGGATATGGCTACACCTTC
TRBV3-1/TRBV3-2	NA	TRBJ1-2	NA	CASSREDPNYGYTF	TGTGCCAGCAGCAGGGAGGACCCTAACTATGGCTACACCTTC
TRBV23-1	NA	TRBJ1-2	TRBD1	CASSQYSSDRGHVSNYGYTF	TGCGCCAGCAGTCAATATTCCAGTGACAGGGGGCATGTGTCTAACTATGGCTACACCTTC
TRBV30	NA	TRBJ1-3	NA	CAWSPGLISSGNTIYF	TGTGCCTGGAGTCCCGGTTTAATTAGCTCTGGAAACACCATATATTTT
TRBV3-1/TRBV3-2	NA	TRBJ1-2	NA	CASSQGGVQGFYGYTF	TGTGCCAGCAGCCAAGGGGGGGTGCAGGGCTTCTATGGCTACACCTTC
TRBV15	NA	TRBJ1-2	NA	CATSRDLNYGYTF	TGTGCCACCAGCAGAGATCTAAACTATGGCTACACCTTC
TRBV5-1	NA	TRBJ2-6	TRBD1	CASSRTGSGANVLTF	TGCGCCAGCAGCCGGACAGGGTCTGGGGCCAACGTCCTGACTTTC
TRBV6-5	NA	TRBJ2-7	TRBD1	CASSYPGQGAYEQYF	TGTGCCAGCAGTTACCCTGGACAGGGGGCCTACGAGCAGTACTTC
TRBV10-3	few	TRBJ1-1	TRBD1	CAISQGAYWEAFF	TGTGCCATCAGTCAGGGGGCGTATTGGGAAGCTTTCTTT
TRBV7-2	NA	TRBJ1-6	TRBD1	CASSLRGQFNSPLHF	TGTGCCAGCAGCTTGCGGGGACAGTTTAATTCACCCCTCCACTTT
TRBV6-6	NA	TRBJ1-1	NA	CASRPPQDFRAFF	TGTGCCAGCAGACCACCTCAGGATTTCCGAGCTTTCTTT
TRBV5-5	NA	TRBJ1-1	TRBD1	CASSRDRGNTEAFF	TGTGCCAGCAGCCGGGACAGAGGGAACACTGAAGCTTTCTTT
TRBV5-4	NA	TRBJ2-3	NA	CASSLNRVDTQYF	TGTGCCAGCAGCTTGAACAGGGTAGATACGCAGTATTTT
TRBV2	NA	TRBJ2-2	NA	CASKVEVGRELFF	TGTGCCAGCAAGGTTGAGGTGGGGCGGGAGCTGTTTTTT
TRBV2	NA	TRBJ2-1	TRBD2	CASRFRRGDEQFF	TGTGCCAGCAGATTTAGACGGGGGGATGAGCAGTTCTTC
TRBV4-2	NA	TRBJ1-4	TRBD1	CASSQFPDRGGEKLFF	TGTGCCAGCAGCCAATTTCCGGACAGGGGAGGGGAAAAACTGTTTTTT
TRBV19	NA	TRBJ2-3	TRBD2	CASSKAGGPTDTQYF	TGTGCCAGTAGTAAAGCGGGGGGGCCGACAGATACGCAGTATTTT